This T cell receptor beta chain was identified in a study of T-cell reconstitution after alpha-beta-depleted transplantation in children. TCRbeta library preparation incorporated unique molecular identifiers. One entry per CDR3 protein results from TCRdb running MiXCR on the PCR reads. This table holds almost 400,000 distinct CDR3 sequences, roughly 20% found once. CDR3 length equals 14 residues. The germline V and J ends were trimmed by 3 bases and 0 bases, with 5 bases remaining between them. The starting material was PBMCs from the stem cell graft donor, obtained from the stem cell graft. This clonotype was obtained from a human donor who donated a stem cell graft to a child with acute myeloid leukemia. This chain connects TRBV12-3 or TRBV12-4 to TRBJ2-2; D not certain. The CDR3 loop reads CASSFGTNTGELFF. The CDR3 nucleotides are TGTGCCAGCAGTTTTGGCACGAACACCGGGGAGCTGTTTTTT.